This T cell receptor (beta chain) appears in the sequencing data of a study of OX40 agonist ivuxolimab in advanced cancers. About the research overall: Dosing consisted of intravenous ivuxolimab at 0.01 to 10 mg/kg every 2 weeks. Whole-study findings and limits: The average count of expanded clones was higher among CD8+ T cells than among CD4+. Partial responders receiving 0.1-3.0 mg/kg showed among the lowest clonal expansion. At 0.1 to 3.0 mg/kg and by week 6, CD4+ and CD8+ T cells in the blood had expanded clonally.

In regard to this clone: Antigen: not known.

Here immunoSEQ multiplex PCR was the method, and the copy in TCRdb shows in-frame clones only, minus some. The table records about 34,000 clones, about 90% of them present only once. The germline V gene has CDR1 SNHLY and CDR2 FYNNEI. CDR3 size: 12 residues. Trimming took 8 bases from V and 2 from J, leaving 7 bases between them. This sample comprised CD4+ or CD8+ T cells sorted from blood, obtained in a trial of the OX40 agonist ivuxolimab. The V and J genes are TRBV2 and TRBJ2-4; D is undetermined. This TCR derives from an adult with an advanced solid tumor such as melanoma, head and neck, liver or kidney cancer. CDR3 protein: CASGLSKNIQYF. The CDR3 region has the DNA TGTGCCAGCGGCTTATCCAAAAACATTCAGTACTTC.